Presented here are 20 T cell receptor beta chains from one specimen sequenced in a study of shared clonotypes between healthy human individuals. Naive CD8 cells lacked CD45RO and underwent positive selection for CCR7, leaving out terminally differentiated effector memory CD45RA+ cells. Some clones are missing from TCRdb's copy, which holds only in-frame ones; the method was immunoSEQ multiplex PCR. The sample includes hundreds of thousands of clones, approximately 96% seen only once; the top ten take approximately 0.1%. The sequenced material came from naive CD8+ T cells sorted from blood. Source of these receptors: a woman in her twenties or thirties in good health.

The chain recombines TRBV27 with TRBJ2-1, with D perhaps matching TRBD2 (6 bases). The CDR3 length is 15 residues. Between the trimmed V and J ends, which lost 5 bases and 7 bases, there was a span of 18 bases. Germline lookup yields CDR1 MNHEY and CDR2 SMNVEV (reference sequence). CDR3 sequence reads: CASSPVSGVRNEQFF. The CDR3 coding sequence is TGTGCCAGCAGTCCTGTGTCGGGAGTTAGGAATGAGCAGTTCTTC.

V is TRBV28 and J is TRBJ2-7, with 9 bases that match TRBD1. CDR3 size: 14 residues. The V segment lost 7 bases and the J segment 0 bases; nucleotides outside the gene matches: 4. Germline V gives CDR1 MDHEN, CDR2 SYDVKM. CDR3 bases: TGTGCCAGCAAATACAGGGGGCCCTCCTACGAGCAGTACTTC. It translates to CASKYRGPSYEQYF.

V is TRBV7-8 and J is TRBJ1-4; D is uncertain. Germline V gene lookup returns CDR1 SGHVS and CDR2 FQNEAQ. The germline V and J ends were trimmed by 4 bases and 0 bases, with 9 bases remaining between them. CDR3 length: 15 residues. DNA for the CDR3: TGTGCCAGCAGCTATGAGGGTGCAACTAATGAAAAACTGTTTTTT. Translation: CASSYEGATNEKLFF.

This rearrangement joins TRBV5-8 to TRBJ2-3; a weak D match, TRBD1 (6 bases). The V gene's germline CDR1 is SGHTS and CDR2 YDEGEE. The CDR3 has 16 residues. V was shortened by 1 base and J by 4 bases, with 16 bases between the two germline ends. The CDR3: CASSLRTPGVADTQYF. CDR3 sequence (DNA): TGTGCCAGCAGCTTGAGGACTCCAGGGGTAGCAGATACGCAGTATTTT.

V usage is TRBV5-6 and J usage is TRBJ2-2; perhaps TRBD1 as D (6 bases). The germline gives CDR1 SGHDT, CDR2 YYEEEE. This CDR3 is 12 amino acids long. The germline V and J ends were trimmed by 5 bases and 6 bases, with 8 bases remaining between them. The CDR3 is CASSDRSGELFF. DNA of the CDR3: TGTGCCAGCAGTGACAGGTCCGGGGAGCTGTTTTTT.

The chain is built from TRBV5-6 and TRBJ1-2; D perhaps matches TRBD1 (5 bases). The CDR3 runs to 13 residues. The V gene's germline CDR1 is SGHDT and CDR2 YYEEEE. Deletions cut 0 bases from V and 14 bases from J, with 17 bases between. The CDR3 nucleotides are TGTGCCAGCAGCTTGGGATCCCCTCTTCGGGGGACCTTC. This codes for CASSLGSPLRGTF. The variable domain in full, completed from reference TRBV5-6 and TRBJ1-2, reads DAGVTQSPTHLIKTRGQQVTLRCSPKSGHDTVSWYQQALGQGPQFIFQYYEEEERQRGNFPDRFSGHQFPNYSSELNVNALLLGDSALYLCASSLGSPLRGTFGSGTRLTVV.

V is TRBV5-4 and J is TRBJ2-1, with TRBD2 matching over 14 bases. CDR3 size: 16 residues. J gave up 10 bases and V 3 bases, and 9 bases lay outside the gene matches. Germline V gene sequence: CDR1 SGHNT, CDR2 YYREEE (reference sequence). The DNA of the CDR3 is TGTGCCAGCAGCTCCCCGGGACTAGCGGGAGTTCAGGAGCAGTTCTTC. Amino acid sequence: CASSSPGLAGVQEQFF.

The chain's CDR3 is CASSQEPPGFGEKLFF. CDR3 nucleotide sequence: TGTGCCAGCAGCCAAGAACCGCCAGGGTTCGGCGAAAAACTGTTTTTT. The chain joins TRBV4-2 to TRBJ1-4, with a tentative D call TRBD1 (5 bases). The CDR3 sequence is 16 residues long. CDR1 LGHNA and CDR2 YNFKEQ come from the germline V gene. The V and J ends lost 0 bases and 8 bases respectively, with 16 bases between them.

V and J are TRBV6-1 and TRBJ1-5, with a weak D call TRBD1 (5 bases). The CDR3 covers 18 residues. Germline CDR1 is MNHNS and CDR2 is SASEGT. The V end lost 3 bases, the J end lost 0 bases, and 18 bases lay between the germline ends. CDR3 in amino acids: CASSDQRTRLYSNQPQHF. In DNA form, the CDR3 reads TGTGCCAGCAGTGACCAGAGGACACGTCTATATAGCAATCAGCCCCAGCATTTT.

This rearrangement joins TRBV13 to TRBJ2-7; 12 bases match TRBD2. CDR1 is PRHDT, CDR2 FYEKMQ, per germline (reference sequence). Trimming took 5 bases from V and 3 from J; bases not matched to a gene: 17. This CDR3 is built from 19 residues. CDR3 protein: CASSQPTSGRLARDYEQYF. CDR3 coding DNA: TGTGCCAGCAGCCAACCGACTAGCGGGAGACTCGCAAGGGACTACGAGCAGTACTTC.

V and J are TRBV5-8 and TRBJ2-3; 9 nucleotides match TRBD2. Germline V gene data show CDR1 as SGHTS and CDR2 as YDEGEE. The CDR3 consists of 16 residues. Trimming took 0 bases from V and 2 from J; bases not matched to a gene: 4. The CDR3 DNA is TGTGCCAGCAGCTTGGATCTAGCGGGGCCCACAGATACGCAGTATTTT. Amino acid sequence: CASSLDLAGPTDTQYF.

Concerning this clone itself: This specimen includes other DNA sequences encoding the same CDR3. This chain connects TRBV27 to TRBJ2-7; 11 nucleotides match TRBD1. The CDR3 contains 13 residues. Germline V gene lookup returns CDR1 MNHEY and CDR2 SMNVEV (reference sequence). Trimming removed 6 bases from V and 5 bases from J; junction bases left unmatched: 3. CDR3 DNA: TGTGCCAGCAGCCCGGACAGGGGGCACGAGCAGTACTTC. Amino acid sequence: CASSPDRGHEQYF.

The rearrangement uses TRBV9 and TRBJ2-2; 9 bases match TRBD2. V lost 2 bases and J lost 0; bases outside the gene matches: 2. The CDR3 loop spans 16 amino acids. Germline CDR1 and CDR2: SGDLS and YYNGEE. CDR3 residues: CASSVTSGSNTGELFF. CDR3 DNA: TGTGCCAGCAGCGTTACTAGCGGGTCGAACACCGGGGAGCTGTTTTTT.

This chain uses TRBV4-1 with TRBJ2-7, with no clear D. This CDR3 region has 14 residues. CDR1 and CDR2 (germline): MGHRA, YSYEKL. The V gene lost 0 bases and the J gene lost 6 bases, with 12 bases spanning the gap. The CDR3 protein is CASSQDTESFEQYF. CDR3 nucleotides: TGCGCCAGCAGCCAAGATACGGAATCGTTCGAGCAGTACTTC.

This rearrangement joins TRBV6-1 to TRBJ1-1, with 7 bases identical to TRBD1. V dropped 8 bases and J dropped 7; count of bases not matched to a gene: 4. From germline, CDR1 is MNHNS and CDR2 SASEGT. The CDR3 contains 11 residues. The CDR3 sequence is CASQGVFEAFF. The CDR3 DNA reads TGTGCCAGCCAGGGGGTTTTTGAAGCTTTCTTT.

This clone came up once. J is TRBJ1-5 and V is TRBV28, with D possibly being TRBD1 (5 bases). Per germline, CDR1 MDHEN and CDR2 SYDVKM. This CDR3 contains 14 residues. The V end lost 3 bases, the J end lost 7 bases, and 13 bases lay between the germline ends. The CDR3, as DNA: TGTGCCAGCAGTTTTAGGGGAATTCTGCAGCCCCAGCATTTT. It codes for CASSFRGILQPQHF.

This chain links TRBV20-1 with TRBJ2-7; D gene ambiguous. The CDR3 has 11 residues. The V and J ends lost 6 bases and 4 bases respectively, with 10 bases between them. Per the germline V gene, CDR1 is DFQATT and CDR2 is SNEGSKA (reference sequence). CDR3 amino acids: CSARPLYEQYF. The CDR3 DNA reads as TGCAGTGCCCGACCTCTATACGAGCAGTACTTC.

The rearrangement joins TRBV27 to TRBJ1-2; perhaps TRBD1 as D (5 bases). CDR3 length: 14 residues. CDR1 is MNHEY and CDR2 is SMNVEV in the germline V gene (reference sequence). V was clipped by 4 bases and J by 3 bases, with 12 bases between them. In DNA, the CDR3 is TGTGCCAGCAGTTCCCCGGGACGGCACTATGGCTACACCTTC. Amino acids: CASSSPGRHYGYTF.

Worth noting for this clone: Other DNA variants within this sample encode the same CDR3. The chain carries TRBV9 and TRBJ2-7, with TRBD1 as a possible D gene (6 bases). The CDR3 loop spans 14 amino acids. Trimming removed 2 bases from V and 0 bases from J, with 9 bases in between. Germline V gene sequence: CDR1 SGDLS, CDR2 YYNGEE. The chain's CDR3 is CASSVDRSSYEQYF. The DNA for the CDR3 is TGTGCCAGCAGCGTTGACAGGAGCTCCTACGAGCAGTACTTC.

The chain joins TRBV5-6 to TRBJ2-1, with 10 positions matching TRBD2. The CDR3 spans 18 residues. Trimming at V came to 2 bases and at J to 8 bases, leaving 16 bases not matched to a gene. Germline assignment: CDR1 SGHDT and CDR2 YYEEEE. The CDR3 DNA follows: TGTGCCAGCAGCTTTAGGACTAGCGGAGGGGCCTTGAGGTATGAGCAGTTCTTC. Translating it yields CASSFRTSGGALRYEQFF. Full variable domain (outside the CDR3, taken from reference TRBV5-6 and TRBJ2-1): DAGVTQSPTHLIKTRGQQVTLRCSPKSGHDTVSWYQQALGQGPQFIFQYYEEEERQRGNFPDRFSGHQFPNYSSELNVNALLLGDSALYLCASSFRTSGGALRYEQFFGPGTRLTVL.